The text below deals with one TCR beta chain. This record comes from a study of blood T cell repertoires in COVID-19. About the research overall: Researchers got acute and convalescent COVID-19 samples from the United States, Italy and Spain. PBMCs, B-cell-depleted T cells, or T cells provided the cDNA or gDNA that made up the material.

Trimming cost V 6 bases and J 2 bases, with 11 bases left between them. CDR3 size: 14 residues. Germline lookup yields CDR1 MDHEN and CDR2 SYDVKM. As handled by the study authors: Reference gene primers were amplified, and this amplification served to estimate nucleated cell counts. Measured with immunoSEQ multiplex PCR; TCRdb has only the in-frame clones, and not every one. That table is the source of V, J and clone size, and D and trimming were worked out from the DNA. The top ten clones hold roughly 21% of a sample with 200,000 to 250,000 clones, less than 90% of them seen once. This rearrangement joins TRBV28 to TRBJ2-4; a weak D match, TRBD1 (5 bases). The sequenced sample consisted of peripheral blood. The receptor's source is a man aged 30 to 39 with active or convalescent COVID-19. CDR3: CASSELGPKNIQYF. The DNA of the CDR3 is TGTGCCAGCAGCGAACTGGGGCCCAAAAACATTCAGTACTTC.